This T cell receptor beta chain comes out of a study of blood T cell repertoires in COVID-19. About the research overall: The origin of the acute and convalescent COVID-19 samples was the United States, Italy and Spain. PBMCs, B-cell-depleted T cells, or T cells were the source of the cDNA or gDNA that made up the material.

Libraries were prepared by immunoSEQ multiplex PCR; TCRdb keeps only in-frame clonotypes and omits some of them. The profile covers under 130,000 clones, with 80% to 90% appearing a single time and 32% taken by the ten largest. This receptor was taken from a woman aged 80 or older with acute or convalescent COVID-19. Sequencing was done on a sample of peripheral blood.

DNA of the CDR3: TGTGCCAGCATCAGTCCGGGATTTAGTCAGCCCCAGCATTTT. Translating it yields CASISPGFSQPQHF. The chain combines TRBV5-8 with TRBJ1-5; no clear D. Germline-derived CDR1 and CDR2 are SGHTS and YDEGEE. Trimming shortened V by 6 bases and J by 6 bases, and 16 bases separated the two germline ends. CDR3 size: 14 residues.